A selection of T cell receptor beta chains follows, all from one sample in a study of regulatory T cells in long-lasting Graves disease. TCRdb itself ran the multiplex PCR reads through MiXCR, one entry per CDR3 protein. The sample includes hundreds of thousands of distinct CDR3 sequences, less than 20% of them seen just once. This same sample was also taken into another study, of T cells in Graves' hyperthyroidism and ophthalmopathy.

Sample: peripheral blood mononuclear cells (PBMCs), taken at new diagnosis, from a patient treated with antithyroid drugs. These receptor sequences come from a woman between 25 and 40 years old with Graves disease. The CDR3 runs from the conserved cysteine through the conserved F or W. The D gene is left open where the match is weak. Where a row states a size, it is once, few, many or the class of an expanded clone; other rows omit it.

>TRBJ2-5|-|TRBD2|TRBV7-9
TGTGCCAGCAGCTTAGCGCAGGGACTAGAGGAGACCCAGTACTTC
CASSLAQGLEETQYF
>TRBJ2-5|few|-|TRBV9
TGTGCCAGCAGCAGGGACGGTATCCAAGAGACCCAGTACTTC
CASSRDGIQETQYF
>TRBJ2-3|once|TRBD1|TRBV5-1
TGTGCCAGCAGCCCGGGCGCGGACAGGTCAGATACGCAGTATTTT
CASSPGADRSDTQYF
>TRBJ2-7|few|TRBD1|TRBV11-2
TGTGCCAGCAGCTCATACGGGACAGGGGGCTACGAGCAGTACTTC
CASSSYGTGGYEQYF
>TRBJ1-1|many|-|TRBV2
TGTGCCAGCAAAAACAGGCGCATGAACACTGAAGCTTTCTTT
CASKNRRMNTEAFF
>TRBJ2-5|-|-|TRBV10-3
TGTGCCATCAGTGAGTCGTATGTGTCAGAGACCCAGTACTTC
CAISESYVSETQYF
>TRBJ2-1|many|-|TRBV2
TGTGCCAGCAGTGAGGGGGAACGCCCGGATGAGCAGTTCTTC
CASSEGERPDEQFF
>TRBJ1-5|-|-|TRBV14
-
CASSQGLPSEQYFGPGQPQHF
>TRBJ1-2|few|-|TRBV4-1
TGCGCCAGCAGCCAAGGTCCAGGCTCGGATGGCTACACCTTC
CASSQGPGSDGYTF
>TRBJ2-2|-|-|TRBV12-3/TRBV12-4
TGTGCCAGCAGGGAGGGGACAGCGAACACCGGGGAGCTGTTTTTT
CASREGTANTGELFF
>TRBJ2-1|few|-|TRBV2
TGTGCCAGCGGGGCGGTAAGCTCCTACAATGAGCAGTTCTTC
CASGAVSSYNEQFF
>TRBJ2-3|many|-|TRBV30
TGTGCCTCCGACTTCTTCACAGATACGCAGTATTTT
CASDFFTDTQYF
>TRBJ1-1|-|-|TRBV12-3/TRBV12-4
TGTGCCAGCAGTTTAAGAGGGTTTCTAGGAGCTTTCTTT
CASSLRGFLGAFF
>TRBJ2-6|-|-|TRBV29-1
TGCAGCTGCCTGGCTGGGGCCAACGTCCTGACTTTC
CSCLAGANVLTF
>TRBJ2-7|-|-|TRBV19
TGTGCCAGTTCGGGACTGCAATCCTACGAGCAGTACTTC
CASSGLQSYEQYF
>TRBJ2-1|-|-|TRBV19
TGTGCCAGTAGTACCCTCTACAGTCTGGGCAATGAGCAGTTCTTC
CASSTLYSLGNEQFF
>TRBJ2-7|few|-|TRBV20-1
TGCAGTGCACCAGGACAGTCCTACGAGCAGTACTTC
CSAPGQSYEQYF
>TRBJ2-1|-|TRBD1|TRBV28
TGTGCCAGCAGGACGACAGGGGGGGGCGGACCCTACAATGAGCAGTTCTTC
CASRTTGGGGPYNEQFF
>TRBJ2-1|-|-|TRBV5-1
TGCGCCAGCACCGTAGTGGGGTACAATGAGCAGTTCTTC
CASTVVGYNEQFF
>TRBJ2-5|-|-|TRBV3-1
TGTGCCAGCAGCATACAGGAGCAAGAGACCCAGTACTTC
CASSIQEQETQYF
>TRBJ2-5|many|TRBD2|TRBV10-3
TGTGCCATTGCACCAGTTTCAGCCGGGACTAGCGAAGAGACCCAGTACTTC
CAIAPVSAGTSEETQYF
>TRBJ2-1|-|TRBD2|TRBV28
TGTGCCAGCAGTTTAGCCAGACTAGCGGGAGCCTACAATGAGCAGTTCTTC
CASSLARLAGAYNEQFF
>TRBJ2-3|-|-|TRBV6-2/TRBV6-3
TGTGCCAGCAGTCAAAGCGGGACACCTAGCACAGATACGCAGTATTTT
CASSQSGTPSTDTQYF
>TRBJ1-3|-|-|TRBV5-4
TGTGCCAGCAGCTACTTCGAGGCGGTCAGGGGAAACACCATATATTTT
CASSYFEAVRGNTIYF
>TRBJ2-7|-|-|TRBV3-1
TGTGCCAGCAGCCAAGCGGGGCGTCGAGAGCAGTACTTC
CASSQAGRREQYF
>TRBJ1-6|-|-|TRBV20-1
TGCAGTGCCAGAAATTCTCGTGGCAGAAATTCACCCCTCCACTTT
CSARNSRGRNSPLHF
>TRBJ2-7|many|-|TRBV27
TGTGCCACCATGGACTCAGGGGACCCCTACGAGCAGTACTTC
CATMDSGDPYEQYF
>TRBJ2-7|many|-|TRBV5-1
TGTGCCAGCAGCTCAGGACAGCTCTACGAGCAGTACTTC
CASSSGQLYEQYF
>TRBJ2-1|many|-|TRBV2
TGTGCCAGCAAAACAGCCCGGAGCTCCTACAATGAGCAGTTCTTC
CASKTARSSYNEQFF
>TRBJ2-7|many|-|TRBV28
TGTGCCAGCAGTTACTTGGCCTACTCCTACGAGCAGTACTTC
CASSYLAYSYEQYF
>TRBJ2-2|many|TRBD1|TRBV29-1
TGCAGCGTTGGAGAGGGACAGGCGAACACCGGGGAGCTGTTTTTT
CSVGEGQANTGELFF
>TRBJ2-4|once|TRBD2|TRBV24-1
TGTGCCACCAGTGAGCCGAACCGTTCCGGGACTAGCGGGTCCATTCAGTACTTC
CATSEPNRSGTSGSIQYF
>TRBJ1-3|few|TRBD1|TRBV7-9
TGTGCCATCAATAATCAGGGGGCTTTTGGAAACACCATATATTTT
CAINNQGAFGNTIYF
>TRBJ1-5|many|-|TRBV5-1
TGCGCCAGCAGCTTGGACGGGATCTATCAGCCCCAGCATTTT
CASSLDGIYQPQHF
>TRBJ1-1|many|-|TRBV6-1
TGTGCCAGCAAAAGACAGGCTGAGACGCTGGTGAACACTGAAGCTTTCTTT
CASKRQAETLVNTEAFF
>TRBJ1-3|few|TRBD1|TRBV7-8
TGTGCCAGCAGCTTCGACAGGGTATCCGGAAACACCATATATTTT
CASSFDRVSGNTIYF
>TRBJ2-5|few|-|TRBV18
TGTGCCAGCTCAGCTGTCACGGGACTCCCACAAGAGACCCAGTACTTC
CASSAVTGLPQETQYF
>TRBJ1-1|many|-|TRBV12-3/TRBV12-4
TGTGCCAGCAGAGGGTTAGGGCGATTTCCCCTGATGAACACTGGAGCTTTCTTT
CASRGLGRFPLMNTGAFF
>TRBJ2-2|many|-|TRBV9
TGTGCCAGCAGCGTAAGATACGCGAACACCGGGGAGCTGTTTTTT
CASSVRYANTGELFF
>TRBJ2-1|many|-|TRBV11-2
TGTGCCAGCAGCGTAAACACGGTGAGCAATGAGCAGTTCTTC
CASSVNTVSNEQFF
>TRBJ1-1|many|-|TRBV20-1
TGCAGTGCCTATCCTGTCCCAAGGAACACTGAAGCTTTCTTT
CSAYPVPRNTEAFF
>TRBJ2-7|few|TRBD2|TRBV20-1
TGCAGTGCGGATCCCCGAGGCGGGAGGATCGACGAGCAGTACTTC
CSADPRGGRIDEQYF
>TRBJ2-2|-|-|TRBV5-1
TGCGCCAGCAGCTTGTTTCGGGACACCGGGGAGCTGTTTTTT
CASSLFRDTGELFF
>TRBJ1-5|few|-|TRBV4-1
TGCGCCAGCAGCCAAGATCAGGCGGGCGCGGGCAATCAGCCCCAGCATTTT
CASSQDQAGAGNQPQHF
>TRBJ2-1|few|-|TRBV14
TGTGCCAGCAGCCAAGAAGGGGGGAGCTCCTACAATGAGCAGTTCTTC
CASSQEGGSSYNEQFF
>TRBJ2-3|-|-|TRBV6-1
TGTGCCAGCAGTCTCCTCCGGGACCGCGACACAGATACGCAGTATTTT
CASSLLRDRDTDTQYF
>TRBJ1-5|many|-|TRBV20-1
TGCAGTGCTCCCCGGGCTAATCAGCCCCAGCATTTT
CSAPRANQPQHF
>TRBJ1-5|many|TRBD1|TRBV7-2
TGTGCCAGCAGCTTATCCGACAGGGTAAATCAGCCCCAGCATTTT
CASSLSDRVNQPQHF
>TRBJ2-1|few|-|TRBV3-1
TGTGCCAGCAGCCAAGAAATGGGGTCGCATGAGCAGTTCTTC
CASSQEMGSHEQFF
>TRBJ1-6|few|-|TRBV6-5
TGTGCCAGCAGTTACTCGAGCGATAATTCACCCCTCCACTTT
CASSYSSDNSPLHF
>TRBJ2-7|-|-|TRBV20-1
TGCAGTGCTAGAGGCTGGACACCCGACACCTACGAGCAGTACTTC
CSARGWTPDTYEQYF
>TRBJ2-1|few|TRBD2|TRBV6-1
TGTGCCAGCAGGAATAGCGGGAGTAGTAATGAGCAGTTCTTC
CASRNSGSSNEQFF
>TRBJ2-3|-|TRBD2|TRBV9
TGTGCCAGCAGCGTAGCTAATAGCGGGAGTGGCACAGATACGCAGTATTTT
CASSVANSGSGTDTQYF
>TRBJ2-1|many|TRBD2|TRBV10-3
TGTGCCATCAGCGGACTAGCGGGAGGTAATGAGCAGTTCTTC
CAISGLAGGNEQFF
>TRBJ1-2|-|-|TRBV7-2
TGTGCCAGCAGTTCATATGGCTATGGCTACACCTTC
CASSSYGYGYTF